Below, 11 T cell receptor beta chains from the same sample are listed, as sequenced in a study of blood T cell repertoires in COVID-19. The data were produced by immunoSEQ multiplex PCR, yet TCRdb's version contains in-frame clones alone and is incomplete. The data contain about 320,000 clones, about 91% of them seen just once; the ten biggest clones take up approximately 1.8%. The material sequenced was peripheral blood. Receptors originate from a woman in her 30s with COVID-19, enrolled during active disease.

This clone has just a few counts. The chain links TRBV6-7 to TRBJ2-5; tentatively, D is TRBD2 (7 bases). TRBV6-7 is an ORF, with its function uncertain. Trimming took 3 bases from V and 3 from J, leaving 17 bases between them. The CDR3 spans 16 residues. The CDR3 sequence: CASSYFRGGLEETQYF. The CDR3 nucleotides read TGTGCCAGCAGTTATTTCAGGGGAGGGCTTGAAGAGACCCAGTACTTC.

CDR3 DNA: TGTGCCAGCAGCTTCATCCCCACCGGGACTAAACGCGATGGCTACACCTTC. Protein product: CASSFIPTGTKRDGYTF. The V and J genes are TRBV5-5 and TRBJ1-2, with TRBD1 as a possible D gene (5 bases). The V gene's germline CDR1 is SGHKS and CDR2 YYEKEE (reference sequence). The V and J ends lost 2 bases and 6 bases respectively, with 23 bases between them. This CDR3 contains 17 residues.

The V gene is TRBV27, the J gene TRBJ2-1; possibly TRBD1 for D (6 bases). V was shortened by 8 bases and J by 5 bases, with 13 bases between the two germline ends. Germline CDR1 MNHEY, CDR2 SMNVEV (reference sequence). This CDR3 is 13 amino acids long. Here the CDR3 reads CASGGYRDNEQFF. The CDR3 coding sequence is TGTGCCAGCGGCGGGTACAGGGACAATGAGCAGTTCTTC.

This clone was counted a single time. The rearrangement joins TRBV19 to TRBJ1-4; D may be TRBD1 (5 bases). Deletions cut 3 bases from V and 0 bases from J, with 17 bases between. Germline lookup yields CDR1 LNHDA and CDR2 SQIVND (reference sequence). There are 18 residues in the CDR3. CDR3 residues: CASSIQGLWYPTNEKLFF. The CDR3 bases are TGTGCCAGTAGTATCCAGGGTCTCTGGTATCCAACTAATGAAAAACTGTTTTTT. The full variable domain, in which reference TRBV19 and TRBJ1-4 provide the parts outside the CDR3, is DGGITQSPKYLFRKEGQNVTLSCEQNLNHDAMYWYRQDPGQGLRLIYYSQIVNDFQKGDIAEGYSVSREKKESFPLTVTSAQKNPTAFYLCASSIQGLWYPTNEKLFFGSGTQLSVL.

This clone was observed once. This chain joins TRBV10-3 and TRBJ1-5; the D is unclear. Per germline, CDR1 ENHRY and CDR2 SYGVKD. This CDR3 region has 13 residues. Trimming cost V 4 bases and J 3 bases, with 7 bases left between them. The CDR3 here is CAISGTYNQPQHF. The CDR3 DNA reads as TGTGCCATCAGTGGAACATACAATCAGCCCCAGCATTTT.

The chain joins TRBV7-2 to TRBJ2-1, with TRBD2 matching over 9 bases. Per the germline V gene, CDR1 is SGHTA and CDR2 is FQGNSA. Trimming took 5 bases from V and 5 from J; bases not matched to a gene: 10. The CDR3 sequence is 16 residues long. The CDR3 is CASSPGGSGGNNEQFF. The DNA of the CDR3 is TGTGCCAGCAGCCCCGGGGGCAGCGGGGGGAACAATGAGCAGTTCTTC.

This clone was seen just once. This chain joins TRBV6-6 and TRBJ1-5, with 7 positions matching TRBD1. Germline CDR1 is MNHNY and CDR2 is SVGAGI (reference sequence). V lost 6 bases to trimming and J lost 3 bases; unmatched junction nucleotides: 5. This CDR3 is built from 14 residues. The CDR3 here is CASRPDRVNQPQHF. For the CDR3, the DNA is TGTGCCAGCAGGCCCGACAGGGTCAATCAGCCCCAGCATTTT.

This clone was counted between two and nine times. The V and J genes are TRBV7-9 and TRBJ2-7; TRBD2 might be the D (5 bases). The CDR3 is 13 amino acids. With 4 bases removed from V and 4 bases from J, the gap between germline ends came to 11 bases. From germline, CDR1 is SEHNR and CDR2 FQNEAQ (reference sequence). CDR3 nucleotides: TGTGCCAGCAGCTCCCACCGGGGATACGAGCAGTACTTC. As protein: CASSSHRGYEQYF.

The chain links TRBV7-9 to TRBJ2-2; D is unclear. Trimming took off 3 bases at V and 0 bases at J, with 8 bases between the two ends. Germline V gene sequence: CDR1 SEHNR, CDR2 FQNEAQ (reference sequence). The CDR3 length is 15 residues. CDR3 amino acids: CASSFWLPNTGELFF. In DNA form, the CDR3 reads TGTGCCAGCAGCTTCTGGCTCCCGAACACCGGGGAGCTGTTTTTT. The whole variable domain, remainder taken from reference TRBV7-9 and TRBJ2-2, is DTGVSQNPRHKITKRGQNVTFRCDPISEHNRLYWYRQTLGQGPEFLTYFQNEAQLEKSRLLSDRFSAERPKGSFSTLEIQRTEQGDSAMYLCASSFWLPNTGELFFGEGSRLTVL.

The chain has TRBV2 and TRBJ1-2; 7 positions agree with TRBD1. V lost 6 bases to trimming and J lost 8 bases; unmatched junction nucleotides: 12. The germline V gene has CDR1 SNHLY and CDR2 FYNNEI. This CDR3 comprises 14 residues. CDR3 region: CASSEVPGGRGYTF. The CDR3 nucleotides read TGTGCCAGCAGCGAGGTGCCAGGGGGGAGAGGCTACACCTTC. The complete variable domain, with remaining parts taken from reference TRBV2 and TRBJ1-2, reads EPEVTQTPSHQVTQMGQEVILRCVPISNHLYFYWYRQILGQKVEFLVSFYNNEISEKSEIFDDQFSVERPDGSNFTLKIRSTKLEDSAMYFCASSEVPGGRGYTFGSGTRLTVV.

The V call is TRBV6-5, the J call TRBJ1-5, with D uncertain. With 8 bases removed from V and 0 bases from J, the gap between germline ends came to 8 bases. The V gene's germline CDR1 is MNHEY and CDR2 SVGAGI. This CDR3 is built from 13 residues. The CDR3 DNA is TGTGCCAGCTCCCTTAATAGCAATCAGCCCCAGCATTTT. Its protein product is CASSLNSNQPQHF.